What follows describes a single T cell receptor (beta chain). Its binding antigen is unknown. Base qualities are not recorded, but no much larger clone differs from it by a single base. From the cysteine up to the phenylalanine, the CDR3 has a length of 17 residues. CDR3 DNA only is kept here, 51 bases in frame from base 1. Deletion took 0 bases off V and 4 bases off J, with a span of 15 bases between the germline ends. CDR1 and CDR2 were assigned from the germline V gene (reference sequence) as LNHNV and YYDKDF. Genomic DNA was isolated from the sorted cells so that the TCRbeta CDR3 region could be sequenced. TCRbeta CDR3 regions were sequenced using the immunoSEQ Assay. Entries here come from immuneACCESS through TCRdb and include only in-frame sequences with V and J called. Some clones fail to appear in such tables; in the studies checked, an unresolved V gene covers under half of the shortfall, and the cause of the remainder is unknown. This sample is represented by 60,000 to 70,000 clones; more than 70% of them were singletons. Roughly 0.27% of the sample belongs to the ten largest clones.

The data originate from a study of OX40 agonist ivuxolimab in advanced cancers. The study in broad terms: Ivuxolimab was a fully human IgG2 agonistic monoclonal antibody targeting the costimulatory receptor OX40 (CD134). Intravenous ivuxolimab was administered to patients every 2 weeks at six dose levels: 0.01, 0.1, 0.3, 1.5, 3 and 10 mg/kg. Of the roughly 51 dose-escalation patients, hepatocellular carcinoma was present in roughly 19, melanoma in around 15, renal cell carcinoma in 9 and head and neck cancer in 9. The dose-escalation cohort was around 83% male with a mean age of roughly 62 years, ranging from roughly 20 to 80. Prior anti-PD-1, anti-PD-L1 or anti-CTLA-4 therapy was permitted, and checkpoint inhibitors had been received by roughly 42% of dose-escalation patients. Partial responses were achieved by three dose-escalation patients, of whom one had hepatocellular carcinoma and two had cutaneous melanoma. Peripheral TCRbeta sequencing aimed to test whether ivuxolimab altered TCR sequence diversity and caused clonal T-cell expansion. The paper covers the monotherapy dose-escalation part of the phase I ivuxolimab trial, which included N ≈ 57 patients.

Summary of the overall study and its limitations: In partial responders in the 0.1-3.0 mg/kg groups, normalized peripheral clonal expansion was found to be among the lowest, especially among CD8+ T cells. Which antigens the clonally expanded peripheral T cells were specific for was not determined. At doses of 0.1 to 3.0 mg/kg, clonal expansion of both CD4+ and CD8+ blood T cells was observed from baseline to week 6. Low levels of normalized T-cell clonal expansion were also seen in some nonresponding patients. After ivuxolimab, CD8+ T cells had more expanded clones than CD4+ T cells on average.

The trial excluded patients who had a history of autoimmune disease or were on systemic immunosuppression. Peripheral blood for TCR sequencing was drawn from every dose cohort at baseline, at cycle 4 day 1 and at cycle 7 day 1. The samples were taken from a phase I, first-in-human, multicenter, open-label dose-escalation trial of ivuxolimab. Adults with locally advanced or metastatic head and neck squamous cell, hepatocellular, melanoma or renal cell carcinoma were enrolled in the trial. CD4+ and CD8+ T cells were sorted separately from peripheral blood before TCR sequencing. The receptor chain draws on TRBV15 and TRBJ2-2; possibly the D gene is TRBD2, per 5 matching bases. The material was CD4+ or CD8+ T cells sorted from blood, obtained in a trial of the OX40 agonist ivuxolimab. The receptor comes from an adult with an advanced solid tumor such as melanoma, head and neck, liver or kidney cancer. The DNA is as follows: TGTGCCACCAGCAGAGATAGAGGGAACTTTGTCACCGGGGAGCTGTTTTTT. Its product reads: CATSRDRGNFVTGELFF. The variable domain in full, with residues beyond the CDR3 obtained from the reference TRBV15 and TRBJ2-2 genes, is DAMVIQNPRYQVTQFGKPVTLSCSQTLNHNVMYWYQQKSSQAPKLLFHYYDKDFNNEADTPDNFQSRRPNTSFCFLDIRSPGLGDTAMYLCATSRDRGNFVTGELFFGEGSRLTVL.